The present T cell receptor beta chain was sequenced within a study of OX40 agonist ivuxolimab in advanced cancers. Whole-study results and caveats: Fewer expanded clones were found on average in CD4+ than in CD8+ T cells. Low clonal expansion, among the lowest seen, marked partial responders at 0.1-3.0 mg/kg.

Generated by immunoSEQ multiplex PCR, the TCRdb table keeps only in-frame clones and is missing some. The sample consists of 99,000 or so clones, roughly 95% of them appearing once. Between the trimmed V and J ends, which lost 0 bases and 5 bases, there was a span of 8 bases. Germline CDR1 is SGHTA and CDR2 is FQGNSA. The CDR3 spans 13 residues. Comments on this clone: Its target is unknown. Other DNA variants within this sample encode the same CDR3.

The chain carries TRBV7-2 and TRBJ2-7; the D gene is possibly TRBD2 (5 bases). The specimen comprised CD4+ or CD8+ T cells sorted from blood, sampled in a trial of the OX40 agonist ivuxolimab. The sequence derives from an adult with an advanced solid tumor such as melanoma, head and neck, liver or kidney cancer. CDR3 in DNA: TGTGCCAGCAGCTTAGCGCCCGGGGACGAGCAGTACTTC. Amino acids: CASSLAPGDEQYF.